This T cell receptor (beta chain) originates from a study of blood T cell repertoires in COVID-19 (TCRdb year 2020). General notes on the study: The collaborator samples originated in the United States, Italy and Spain and spanned the acute and convalescent phases of COVID-19. The material from the prospective study consisted of cDNA or gDNA derived from T cells, B-cell-depleted T cells, or PBMCs. Subjects who had been exposed to COVID-19, were actively infected with it, or had recovered from it provided the deeply sampled blood TCRbeta repertoires that made up the dataset. The repertoires were made available in a free public database intended to serve as a resource for research on the immune response to SARS-CoV-2. Samples were obtained from the ongoing ImmuneRACE study (first 160 participants) and from about 1,300 subjects provided by 6 global collaborators. Nearly every sample came with metadata listing a de-identified subject ID, COVID-19 status, age in years and sex. Where HLA class I and class II types were available, the types were taken from metadata supplied by the sample provider, not from assay-based typing. The investigation overall reported the following: The quantity of clinical and demographic metadata differed by source and by participant and was supplied without curation.

Each collaborating institution followed its own protocols to collect whole blood in K2EDTA tubes. For TCRbeta analysis, collaborators shipped samples as frozen whole blood, isolated PBMCs, or DNA extracted from either of those sample types. TCRbeta CDR3 regions were amplified from genomic DNA by means of the immunoSEQ Assay, a bias-controlled multiplex PCR. In the original analysis: The number of nucleated cells in each sample was estimated by amplification of reference gene primers within the assay. To quantify the absolute abundance of each unique TCRbeta CDR3 rearrangement, sequence reads were collapsed and filtered. Productive Simpson clonality was computed per sample as the square root of Simpson's diversity index over productive rearrangements. This immuneACCESS table, as held by TCRdb, lists in-frame sequences with V and J called but not all clones. Of the missing ones, under half trace to an unresolved V gene in checked studies; the others have no known cause. V and J calls and clone size are given by that table; D and trimming were obtained from the DNA. The sample table holds about 270,000 clones, of which around 86% were seen once. Roughly 2.9% of the sample is held by the ten biggest clonotypes.

From the cysteine through the phenylalanine, the CDR3 covers 16 amino acids. CDR3 DNA is the only sequence kept; it has 48 bases, read in frame from the first base. Compared with germline, V lacks 2 bases and J lacks 6 bases; bases without a gene match: 6. CDR1 and CDR2 (SGHRS, YFSETQ) derive from the germline V gene. This clone was detected only once. Its antigen remains undetermined. Base qualities are missing; no much larger clone stands one base away. This TCR was sampled from a woman in her sixties with active or convalescent COVID-19. The V gene is TRBV5-1 and the J gene is TRBJ1-6, and TRBD1 matches 9 of the central bases. The sample consisted of peripheral blood. The DNA is TGCGCCAGCAGCTTAGGTTCGGGACAGGGTAATTCACCCCTCCACTTT. It translates as CASSLGSGQGNSPLHF.